This T cell receptor (beta chain) was obtained from a study of blood T cell repertoires in COVID-19. In this sample, this clone turned up once. The V gene end was trimmed by 3 bases and the J gene end by 5 bases; junction bases not matched to a gene: 4. This CDR3 spans 15 amino acids. CDR1 and CDR2 (germline): SGHRS, YFSETQ. Repertoires were generated with immunoSEQ multiplex PCR, while TCRdb's copy carries only in-frame clones and drops some. The sample includes 250,000 to 400,000 clones, about nine tenths of them seen just once. The sequenced material came from peripheral blood. This TCR was recovered from a woman aged 25 to 39 with COVID-19, enrolled during active disease. The chain uses TRBV5-1 and TRBJ1-6; 8 nucleotides align to TRBD1. This chain's CDR3 is CASSSQGVDNSPLHF. In DNA, the CDR3 is TGCGCCAGCAGCTCACAGGGGGTAGATAATTCACCCCTCCACTTT.